The clone carrying this TCR beta chain was observed a handful of times. Antigen: not known. This PCR relied on a set of 60 Vbeta primers and 13 Jbeta primers. Data came from immunoSEQ multiplex PCR; TCRdb stores just in-frame clones and leaves some out. The sample gives 200,000 to 250,000 clones, about 83% of which show up once; around 15% is in the top ten. The source of the sample is a study of cytomegalovirus exposure and HLA in healthy donors. Study-level results: A later analysis reportedly found fewer N-insertions in an Asian-associated ancestry cluster than the approximately 700-donor mean. Reports indicate that TCR beta sequences accurately predicted the HLA-A and HLA-B alleles of most subjects. Most of the TCR beta V segments (in an earlier analysis) were productive either about 87% or about 30% of the time. Solely CMV serostatus was available to characterize immune exposure.

The CDR3 has 16 amino acids. The V gene end was trimmed by 3 bases and the J gene end by 4 bases; junction bases not matched to a gene: 2. Germline assignment: CDR1 KGHSH and CDR2 LQKENI. The receptor was isolated from a middle-aged man in good health and CMV-seronegative. This chain uses TRBV18 with TRBJ2-1, with TRBD2 identical over 14 bases. What was sequenced was PBMCs. The CDR3 is CASSPTSGGVYNEQFF. DNA of the CDR3: TGTGCCAGCTCACCGACTAGCGGGGGGGTTTACAATGAGCAGTTCTTC.